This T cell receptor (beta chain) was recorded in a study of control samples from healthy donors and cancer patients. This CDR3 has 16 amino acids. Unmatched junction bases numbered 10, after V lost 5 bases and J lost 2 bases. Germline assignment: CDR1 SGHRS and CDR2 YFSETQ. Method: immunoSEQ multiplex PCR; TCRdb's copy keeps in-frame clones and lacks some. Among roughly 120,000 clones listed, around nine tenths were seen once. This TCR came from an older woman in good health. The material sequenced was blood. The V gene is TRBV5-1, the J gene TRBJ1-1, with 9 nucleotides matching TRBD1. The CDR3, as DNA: TGCGCCAGCAGATCCGGGACAGGGCAGGTTAACACTGAAGCTTTCTTT. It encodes CASRSGTGQVNTEAFF.